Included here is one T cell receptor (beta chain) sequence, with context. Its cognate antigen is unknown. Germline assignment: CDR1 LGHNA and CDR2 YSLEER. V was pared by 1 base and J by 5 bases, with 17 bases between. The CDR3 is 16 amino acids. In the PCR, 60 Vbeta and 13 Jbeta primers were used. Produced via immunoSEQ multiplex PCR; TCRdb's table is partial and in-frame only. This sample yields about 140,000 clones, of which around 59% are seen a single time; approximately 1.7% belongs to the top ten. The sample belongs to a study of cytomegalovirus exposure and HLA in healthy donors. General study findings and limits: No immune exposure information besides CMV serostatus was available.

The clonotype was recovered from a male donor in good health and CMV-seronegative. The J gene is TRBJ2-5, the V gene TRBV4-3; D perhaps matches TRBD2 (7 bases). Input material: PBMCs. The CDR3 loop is CASSQARGGTGETQYF. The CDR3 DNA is TGCGCCAGCAGCCAAGCAAGGGGGGGCACCGGGGAGACCCAGTACTTC.